This T cell receptor (beta chain) was profiled in a study of T cells in Graves' hyperthyroidism and ophthalmopathy. Study background: Peripheral blood sampling occurred at initial diagnosis, before any treatment.

This clonotype showed up many times. Ophthalmopathy patients all had a Clinical Activity Score of at least 3, a NOSPECS grade of at least 4 and disease under 3 months old. This CDR3 spans 13 amino acids. V gave up 6 bases and J gave up 2 bases, with 11 bases separating them. RNA transcripts gave rise to amplified TCR beta CDR3 regions. The HTBI set primed first-round TCR CDR3 RT-PCR. TCRdb re-called the multiplex PCR reads through MiXCR, storing one row per CDR3 protein. The sample consists of 300,000 or so distinct CDR3 sequences, over 15% of them appearing once. This rearrangement joins TRBV12-3 or TRBV12-4 to TRBJ2-7; maybe TRBD1 (6 bases). Sequenced sample: blood. The receptor's source is a woman aged 60-75 years with Graves' ophthalmopathy. The CDR3 DNA reads as TGTGCCAGCAGCAGGGGACGGACCTACGAGCAGTACTTC. Protein product: CASSRGRTYEQYF.